This T cell receptor beta chain was captured by sequencing in a study of T cell responses to AZD1222 COVID-19 vaccine. Trimming pared 5 bases from V and 6 bases from J, leaving 15 bases between. CDR3 length: 14 amino acids. Germline CDR1 reads SGHAT; CDR2 reads FQNNGV. Assay used: immunoSEQ multiplex PCR; TCRdb lists only in-frame clones, some missing. The table includes 60,000 to 85,000 clones, 88% detected once. Sample: peripheral blood, taken 28 days after the second dose of the MenACWY control vaccine. The chain recombines TRBV11-2 with TRBJ2-3; possibly TRBD2 for D (6 bases). This receptor was taken from an adult who received the MenACWY meningococcal vaccine as a control. CDR3 in amino acids: CASSAGRGSDTQYF. The CDR3 bases are TGTGCCAGCAGCGCGGGACGGGGGTCGGATACGCAGTATTTT.